The clone carrying this T cell receptor (beta chain) was observed once. This sample is drawn from a study of blood T cell repertoires in COVID-19. Overall study context: The United States, Italy and Spain were the sources of the acute and convalescent COVID-19 samples. Sample material is recorded as cDNA or gDNA derived from T cells, B-cell-depleted T cells, or PBMCs.

The CDR3 has 14 residues. In the source study's methods: Cell counts per sample came from amplifying reference gene primers. TCRdb's table, derived via immunoSEQ multiplex PCR, lists solely in-frame clones and lacks some. The V and J calls and clone size come from that table; D and trimming were worked out from the DNA. The top ten clones hold 2.5% to 4% of a sample with 250,000 to 300,000 clones, about 73% of them seen once. This TCR was recovered from a woman older than 75 with acute or convalescent COVID-19. The specimen sequenced was peripheral blood. The chain recombines TRBV21-1 with TRBJ1-2; TRBD1, the table's D call, was not compared with the DNA. TRBV21-1 is described as a pseudogene. CDR3 amino acids: CASSKTGFNYGYTF. CDR3 DNA sequence: TGTGCCAGCAGCAAGACAGGATTTAACTATGGCTACACCTTC.